Each of the 29 T cell receptor beta chains below was sequenced from the same sample in a study of Graves' ophthalmopathy and Graves' hyperthyroidism. As the template, RNA transcripts were used to amplify TCR beta CDR3 regions. Scientists carried out first-round RT-PCR using HTBI primers and then a second-round multiplex PCR. TCRdb reprocessed the multiplex PCR reads with MiXCR, giving one entry per CDR3 protein. Of around 400,000 distinct CDR3 sequences in the sample, approximately 21% were seen once. Sequenced sample: peripheral blood. The receptors stem from a woman under 30 with stable Graves' hyperthyroidism.

The genes are TRBV6-1 and TRBJ1-3; no clear D gene. V dropped 7 bases and J dropped 4 bases, with 5 bases sitting between them. The CDR3 sequence is 11 residues long. CDR1 is MNHNS, CDR2 SASEGT, per germline. The CDR3 sequence: CASTQGNTIYF. The CDR3, as DNA: TGTGCCAGCACCCAGGGAAACACCATATATTTT.

At least ten counts were recorded for this clonotype. V gene TRBV7-9 combines with J gene TRBJ1-1; no reliable D call. The CDR3 length is 12 residues. V shed 1 base and J shed 5 bases, with 5 bases lying between them. Looked up from germline, CDR1 is SEHNR and CDR2 is FQNEAQ (reference sequence). CDR3 DNA: TGTGCCAGCAGCTTAGGAGTTACTGAAGCTTTCTTT. Encoded protein: CASSLGVTEAFF. The full variable domain, its missing parts supplied by reference TRBV7-9 and TRBJ1-1, is DTGVSQNPRHKITKRGQNVTFRCDPISEHNRLYWYRQTLGQGPEFLTYFQNEAQLEKSRLLSDRFSAERPKGSFSTLEIQRTEQGDSAMYLCASSLGVTEAFFGQGTRLTVV.

This clonotype has a count of ten or more. The rearrangement uses TRBV20-1 and TRBJ1-1, with TRBD1 as a possible D gene (6 bases). The CDR3 runs to 14 residues. V was shortened by 3 bases and J by 4 bases, with 15 bases between the two germline ends. The germline V gene encodes CDR1 DFQATT and CDR2 SNEGSKA (reference sequence). The CDR3 DNA reads TGCAGTGCTAGCCGATCGGGGGGCGGCACTGAAGCTTTCTTT. Translating gives CSASRSGGGTEAFF.

In this sample, this clonotype turned up a few times. This sequence joins TRBV20-1 and TRBJ2-2; D unresolved. The CDR3 is 15 residues long. CDR1 and CDR2 (germline): DFQATT, SNEGSKA (reference sequence). V lost 3 bases to trimming and J lost 4 bases, with 15 bases between them. CDR3 residues: CSASSNKVGTGELFF. CDR3 DNA sequence: TGCAGTGCTAGTAGCAATAAGGTTGGCACCGGGGAGCTGTTTTTT.

The table lists this clonotype with many counts. V gene TRBV7-2 combines with J gene TRBJ1-2, with D uncertain. The CDR3 contains 13 residues. Germline V lookup: CDR1 SGHTA, CDR2 FQGNSA. V was shortened by 2 bases and J by 4 bases, with 8 bases between the two germline ends. CDR3 region: CASSLLGFYGYTF. CDR3 DNA sequence: TGTGCCAGCAGCTTACTGGGCTTCTATGGCTACACCTTC.

The table lists this clonotype with a few counts. This chain joins TRBV19 and TRBJ1-1, with D tentatively TRBD1 (6 bases). The CDR3 contains 16 residues. Germline values: CDR1 LNHDA, CDR2 SQIVND (reference sequence). Trimming removed 8 bases at V and 1 base at J, with 20 bases between. The chain's CDR3 is CASSLNPGQKNTEAFF. CDR3 bases: TGTGCCAGTTCTTTGAACCCGGGACAAAAGAACACTGAAGCTTTCTTT. Supplemented by reference TRBV19 and TRBJ1-1, the full variable domain reads DGGITQSPKYLFRKEGQNVTLSCEQNLNHDAMYWYRQDPGQGLRLIYYSQIVNDFQKGDIAEGYSVSREKKESFPLTVTSAQKNPTAFYLCASSLNPGQKNTEAFFGQGTRLTVV.

This clonotype was recorded at least ten times. This rearrangement joins TRBV6-1 to TRBJ2-2; no firm D call. CDR1 and CDR2 from the germline V gene are MNHNS and SASEGT. V was clipped by 10 bases and J by 8 bases, with 20 bases between them. There are 14 residues in the CDR3. CDR3 in DNA: TGTGCCACCAGAGCAGACGGCTCGGAGGGGGAGCTGTTTTTT. It specifies CATRADGSEGELFF.

This clonotype came up many times. This chain links TRBV6-1 with TRBJ2-6; D remains unclear. In germline, CDR1 is MNHNS, CDR2 SASEGT. The CDR3 extends over 15 amino acids. V was pared by 1 base and J by 0 bases, with 4 bases between. The DNA of the CDR3 is TGTGCCAGCAGTGAAGTGGGCTCTGGGGCCAACGTCCTGACTTTC. Amino acid sequence: CASSEVGSGANVLTF.

This clonotype turned up a few times. V usage is TRBV20-1 and J usage is TRBJ2-5, with TRBD2 matching 8 bases. Unmatched junction bases numbered 11, after V lost 0 bases and J lost 5 bases. From germline, CDR1 is DFQATT and CDR2 SNEGSKA (reference sequence). CDR3 length: 16 amino acids. The CDR3: CSARDPTRERGETQYF. CDR3 in DNA: TGCAGTGCTAGAGATCCGACGCGGGAGCGGGGGGAGACCCAGTACTTC.

This clonotype occurred many times. This chain uses TRBV9 with TRBJ1-1, with TRBD1 as a possible D gene (6 bases). Trimming removed 4 bases at V and 1 base at J, with 23 bases between. This CDR3 is built from 18 residues. Germline V gene sequence: CDR1 SGDLS, CDR2 YYNGEE. In DNA, the CDR3 is TGTGCCAGCAGCTCCCGCCAGGCGGGGGGGCCCGGGAACACTGAAGCTTTCTTT. This encodes CASSSRQAGGPGNTEAFF.

This clonotype was observed many times. The chain uses TRBV28 and TRBJ2-2; D unresolved. CDR3 length: 14 amino acids. Per germline, CDR1 MDHEN and CDR2 SYDVKM. The V gene lost 6 bases and the J gene lost 1 base, with 9 bases spanning the gap. Here the CDR3 reads CASRSRQNTGELFF. The CDR3 bases are TGTGCCAGCAGAAGCCGACAGAACACCGGGGAGCTGTTTTTT.

This clonotype was recorded at least ten times. V usage is TRBV2 and J usage is TRBJ2-7, with D uncertain. The CDR3 length is 13 residues. The germline V gene has CDR1 SNHLY and CDR2 FYNNEI. Trimming cost V 1 base and J 0 bases, with 4 bases left between them. The DNA for the CDR3 is TGTGCCAGCAGTGAAGACACCTCCTACGAGCAGTACTTC. Its translation: CASSEDTSYEQYF. Full variable domain (missing parts from reference TRBV2 and TRBJ2-7): EPEVTQTPSHQVTQMGQEVILRCVPISNHLYFYWYRQILGQKVEFLVSFYNNEISEKSEIFDDQFSVERPDGSNFTLKIRSTKLEDSAMYFCASSEDTSYEQYFGPGTRLTVT.

This clonotype was picked up many times. The rearrangement links TRBV7-2 to TRBJ2-7, with 8 bases fitting TRBD2. Trimming took 5 bases from V and 2 from J; bases not matched to a gene: 8. The CDR3 extends over 15 amino acids. CDR1 and CDR2 from the germline V gene are SGHTA and FQGNSA. DNA for the CDR3: TGTGCCAGCAGCGCAGATAGCGGGACCCCCTACGAGCAGTACTTC. This encodes CASSADSGTPYEQYF.

This clonotype was counted ten times or more. The V gene is TRBV12-3 or TRBV12-4, the J gene TRBJ2-5; D possibly corresponds to TRBD2 (7 bases). Trimming removed 8 bases at V and 4 bases at J, with 17 bases between. This CDR3 spans 14 amino acids. Here the CDR3 DNA reads TGTGCCAGCCAGGGAGGGGGGGTTCGAGAGACCCAGTACTTC. This encodes CASQGGGVRETQYF.

The rearrangement links TRBV6-1 to TRBJ2-7; 7 bases map to TRBD1. The length of the CDR3 is 14 residues. V dropped 7 bases and J dropped 4; count of bases not matched to a gene: 10. Germline V gene data show CDR1 as MNHNS and CDR2 as SASEGT. The CDR3: CASTTRGTTYEQYF. The CDR3 DNA is TGTGCCAGCACCACCAGGGGGACCACATACGAGCAGTACTTC.

This clonotype was detected ten times or more. The rearrangement joins TRBV7-2 to TRBJ2-5; 16 positions match TRBD2. CDR3 length: 20 amino acids. CDR1 is SGHTA, CDR2 FQGNSA, per germline. V was pared by 5 bases and J by 1 base, with 13 bases of the junction left unmatched. Here the CDR3 reads CASSSPSGTSGRGSQETQYF. In nucleotides, the CDR3 is TGTGCCAGCAGCAGCCCTTCCGGGACTAGCGGGAGGGGGTCCCAAGAGACCCAGTACTTC.

This clonotype was counted ten times or more. V is TRBV12-3 or TRBV12-4 and J is TRBJ1-2; D is unresolved. This CDR3 has 11 residues. Trimming stripped 3 bases from V and 8 bases from J, with 7 bases between. The CDR3 DNA reads as TGTGCCAGCAGTTTCGGGTTCGGCTACACCTTC. It codes for CASSFGFGYTF.

This clonotype was counted a few times. V and J are TRBV2 and TRBJ2-2, with TRBD2 as a possible D gene (5 bases). CDR1 and CDR2 from the germline V gene are SNHLY and FYNNEI. The CDR3 spans 16 residues. The ends were cut back, 6 bases at V and 3 bases at J, with 17 bases in the middle. CDR3 nucleotide sequence: TGTGCCAGCAGCCGAGAGCGGCCTCTAGACACCGGGGAGCTGTTTTTT. Protein sequence: CASSRERPLDTGELFF.

The table lists this clonotype with a few counts. The chain is built from TRBV6-5 and TRBJ2-7, with a tentative D call TRBD2 (5 bases). CDR1 is MNHEY, CDR2 SVGAGI, per germline. CDR3 length: 11 residues. V was cut by 8 bases and J by 6 bases, with 11 bases left in between. The CDR3 reads CASSGEAEQYF. In DNA form, the CDR3 reads TGTGCCAGCTCCGGGGAAGCCGAGCAGTACTTC.

This clonotype was observed a single time. The J gene is TRBJ2-2, the V gene TRBV6-1; D is uncertain. Looked up from germline, CDR1 is MNHNS and CDR2 is SASEGT. CDR3 length: 13 amino acids. Deletions cut 1 base from V and 6 bases from J, with 6 bases between. CDR3 DNA sequence: TGTGCCAGCAGTGAAGGAGCTCCCGGGGAGCTGTTTTTT. Translating gives CASSEGAPGELFF.

The CDR3 coding sequence is TGTGCCTGGAGTGTACGGGCGTCGGATGGCTACACCTTC. Translated, it gives CAWSVRASDGYTF. The V call is TRBV30, the J call TRBJ1-2; D not resolved. The CDR3 is 13 residues long. Trimming cost V 0 bases and J 6 bases, with 11 bases left between them. Germline lookup yields CDR1 GTSNPN and CDR2 SVGIG (reference sequence). Full variable domain (missing parts from reference TRBV30 and TRBJ1-2): SQTIHQWPATLVQPVGSPLSLECTVEGTSNPNLYWYRQAAGRGLQLLFYSVGIGQISSEVPQNLSASRPQDRQFILSSKKLLLSDSGFYLCAWSVRASDGYTFGSGTRLTVV.

This clonotype has at least ten counts. Just one base apart from a much larger clone, this may be a read error. The conserved phenylalanine or tryptophan is not found at the CDR3 terminus, so this likely reflects a read error. V is TRBV2 and J is TRBJ2-5, with D maybe TRBD2 (6 bases). CDR1 and CDR2 from the germline V gene are SNHLY and FYNNEI. Trimming took off 10 bases at V and 2 bases at J, with 20 bases between the two ends. This CDR3 is 15 amino acids long. The DNA for the CDR3 is TGTGCCACCGGGCACGGCGGGATGGGTCAAGAGACCCAGTACCTC. Its protein product is CATGHGGMGQETQYL.

This clonotype was recorded at least ten times. The chain uses TRBV25-1 and TRBJ2-2; maybe TRBD1 (7 bases). The V end lost 4 bases, the J end lost 6 bases, and 24 bases lay between the germline ends. CDR1 is MGHDK, CDR2 SYGVNS, per germline. CDR3 size: 18 residues. The CDR3 DNA follows: TGTGCCAGCAGTGGGGGACCCCGCCAGGGGGGTTACGCCGGGGAGCTGTTTTTT. Encoded protein: CASSGGPRQGGYAGELFF.

In its sample, this clonotype was seen many times. The chain links TRBV27 to TRBJ2-7, with a tentative D call TRBD2 (5 bases). V was cut by 5 bases and J by 2 bases, with 13 bases left in between. This CDR3 has 14 amino acids. From germline, CDR1 is MNHEY and CDR2 SMNVEV (reference sequence). This CDR3 is CASSLREKPYEQYF. The CDR3 DNA is TGTGCCAGCAGTCTCCGGGAAAAGCCCTACGAGCAGTACTTC.

The chain links TRBV15 to TRBJ1-5; D is possibly TRBD1 (6 bases). The V end was cut by 0 bases, the J end by 6 bases, with 15 bases between. The germline gives CDR1 LNHNV, CDR2 YYDKDF (reference sequence). The CDR3 length is 16 residues. The CDR3 DNA follows: TGTGCCACCAGCAGAGATCCTAGGGGGGGCGGTCAGCCCCAGCATTTT. This gives the protein CATSRDPRGGGQPQHF.

This clonotype was counted ten times or more. The chain carries TRBV30 and TRBJ2-2, with D possibly called TRBD1 or TRBD2 (5 bases each). Trimming left V 4 bases short and J 4 bases short, with 19 bases between. The V gene's germline CDR1 is GTSNPN and CDR2 SVGIG (reference sequence). The CDR3 runs 16 residues. The CDR3 nucleotides are TGTGCCTGGATCCCGGGATGGGGCCAGTCCACCGGGGAGCTGTTTTTT. It codes for CAWIPGWGQSTGELFF. The whole variable domain, filled in from reference TRBV30 and TRBJ2-2, reads SQTIHQWPATLVQPVGSPLSLECTVEGTSNPNLYWYRQAAGRGLQLLFYSVGIGQISSEVPQNLSASRPQDRQFILSSKKLLLSDSGFYLCAWIPGWGQSTGELFFGEGSRLTVL.

J is TRBJ2-4 and V is TRBV25-1; no clear D. CDR1 and CDR2 from the germline V gene are MGHDK and SYGVNS. Trimming cost V 2 bases and J 1 base, with 12 bases left between them. The CDR3 is made up of 16 amino acids. CDR3 protein: CASSEKASGAKNIQYF. CDR3 nucleotide sequence: TGTGCCAGCAGTGAAAAGGCCTCCGGGGCCAAAAACATTCAGTACTTC.

This clonotype has at least ten counts. V usage is TRBV20-1 and J usage is TRBJ2-5; D perhaps matches TRBD2 (5 bases). V lost 1 base to trimming and J lost 4 bases, with 7 bases between them. This CDR3 spans 12 amino acids. CDR1 is DFQATT and CDR2 is SNEGSKA in the germline V gene (reference sequence). DNA for the CDR3: TGCAGTGCTAGAGCTAGCACAGAGACCCAGTACTTC. This translates into CSARASTETQYF.

Concerning this clonotype: The junction does not match germline at one end; this may be a read error. The V and J genes are TRBV29-1 and TRBJ1-1, with D uncertain. The CDR3 has 13 residues. CDR1 and CDR2 from the germline V gene are SQVTM and ANQGSEA. CDR3 DNA: TGCAGCGTTGAAGCAGTCTATGGCACTGATGCTTTCTTT. It specifies CSVEAVYGTDAFF.